This is a list of T cell receptor beta chains from one sample in a study of OX40 agonist ivuxolimab in advanced cancers. Libraries were prepared by immunoSEQ multiplex PCR; TCRdb keeps only in-frame clonotypes and omits some of them. The table has 34,000 or so clones, roughly 89% seen once. The sequenced sample was CD4+ or CD8+ T cells sorted from blood, obtained in a trial of the OX40 agonist ivuxolimab. These receptors were obtained from an adult with an advanced solid tumor such as melanoma, head and neck, liver or kidney cancer. Both conserved end residues are trimmed from each CDR3. Clone size is given for some rows only: seen once, a few or many times, or a class if the clone is expanded.

TRBV7-7 | few | ASSLSLYNEQF
TRBV5-6 | . | ASSLAGNEQF
TRBV18 | . | ASSAGTGHTGANVLT
TRBV7-9 | . | ASSSVDSQTRDEQF
TRBV27 | . | ASSSHDGSSTDTQY
TRBV28 | . | ASSLEYRQASGNTIY
TRBV29-1 | . | SVGQGTDEKLF
TRBV20-1 | . | SARTGGRF
TRBV13 | few | ASSFSDRGPWEQY
TRBV4-1 | . | ASSLDRAGNQPQH
TRBV7-8 | . | ASSQGRLAPQH
TRBV6-5 | . | ASSYLNNSPLH
TRBV29-1 | . | SVQLTSRDTGELF
TRBV27 | . | ASREGGLAQFYEQY
TRBV4-1 | . | ASSQDLASGNYNEQF
TRBV7-9 | . | ASSFVTGFYEQY
TRBV7-9 | . | ASSPPGQGLYGYT
TRBV29-1 | . | SVRPGGSYNEQF
TRBV5-6 | . | ASSLKGKSEAF
TRBV4-2 | . | ASSHRGGYEQY
TRBV5-1 | . | ASSLAEPHTYEQY
TRBV29-1 | . | SAYLLESYEQY
TRBV2 | . | ASSFGSYEQY
TRBV10-1 | . | ASSEWGDTEAF
TRBV7-9 | . | ASSQGVTEAF
TRBV6-5 | few | ASSYSKRLEAF
TRBV9 | . | ASSVGRGEQY
TRBV7-7 | . | ASSLGQGTIQF
TRBV28 | . | ATDRGTEQF
TRBV7-2 | . | ASSLRTSGTTDTQY
TRBV30 | . | ACQLTANNQPQH
TRBV7-6 | . | ASSFGTGRYEQY
TRBV7-6 | . | ASTQDGGTYTDTQY
TRBV7-3 | few | ASSPYFPHRGRTEAF
TRBV27 | . | ASMGGRAYEQY
TRBV2 | . | ASSTTLGETQY
TRBV27 | . | ASSLGLFYGYT
TRBV2 | few | ASSETGGGWGQPQH
TRBV28 | once | ASSFAGDNEQF
TRBV13 | . | ASSTDTAYEQY
TRBV4-1 | . | ASSMQGAGNTEAF
TRBV28 | . | ASSQTTDRLDEQF
TRBV9 | . | ASSYSYNEQF
TRBV15 | many | ATSRDSNSGTGVLPLH
TRBV11-3 | . | ASSPRDRGFNEQF
TRBV28 | . | ASTWSGDELWNEQF
TRBV13 | . | ASSLGRDPGSTNEKLF
TRBV28 | once | ASSLYRQGYEQY
TRBV4-2 | . | ASSQSVGAGGEQY
TRBV28 | . | ASSTPVQDYNEQF
TRBV28 | . | ASSQGYGYT
TRBV6-5 | . | ASSGTGFDTIY